The text below deals with one T cell receptor (beta chain). What it recognizes is unknown. TCRdb redid the calling of the 5' RACE reads with MiXCR, one entry per CDR3 protein. The top ten hold approximately 8.4% of the sample, which has some 450,000 distinct CDR3 sequences, 20% seen once. The data stem from a study of T-cell memory formation after mild COVID-19. Study-wide results and caveats: CD4+ bias marked clones expanding day 15 to 37, unlike balanced contracting clones. CD4+ clones that contracted lay mainly in CM and EM; CD8+ ones lay in EMRA.

J was trimmed by 1 base and V by 2 bases; bases with no gene match: 5. Germline V lookup: CDR1 LGHDT, CDR2 YNNKEL (reference sequence). This CDR3 region has 16 residues. This clonotype was obtained from an adult woman who had mild COVID-19 (a few samples of this study predate the infection). Cell type and time point are not known. The chain links TRBV3-1 to TRBJ2-5; 9 bases are shared with TRBD2. Specimen: PBMCs or a T cell subset sorted from them (not recorded which). CDR3 region: CASSQNLGLAQETQYF. In DNA form, the CDR3 reads TGTGCCAGCAGCCAAAATCTGGGACTAGCCCAAGAGACCCAGTACTTC.